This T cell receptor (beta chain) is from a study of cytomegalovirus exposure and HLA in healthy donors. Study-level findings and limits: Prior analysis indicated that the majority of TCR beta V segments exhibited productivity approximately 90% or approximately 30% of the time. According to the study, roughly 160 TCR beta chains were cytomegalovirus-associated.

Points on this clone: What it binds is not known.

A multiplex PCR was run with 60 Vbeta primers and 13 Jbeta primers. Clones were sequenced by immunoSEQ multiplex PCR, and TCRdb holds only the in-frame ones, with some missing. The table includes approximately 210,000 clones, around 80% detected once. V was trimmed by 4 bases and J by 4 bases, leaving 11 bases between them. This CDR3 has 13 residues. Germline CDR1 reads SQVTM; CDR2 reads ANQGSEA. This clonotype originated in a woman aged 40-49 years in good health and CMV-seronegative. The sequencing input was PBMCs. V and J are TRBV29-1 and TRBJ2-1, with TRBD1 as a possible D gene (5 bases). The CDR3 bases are TGCAGCGTTGGACAGAGTCTTTACAATGAGCAGTTCTTC. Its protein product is CSVGQSLYNEQFF.